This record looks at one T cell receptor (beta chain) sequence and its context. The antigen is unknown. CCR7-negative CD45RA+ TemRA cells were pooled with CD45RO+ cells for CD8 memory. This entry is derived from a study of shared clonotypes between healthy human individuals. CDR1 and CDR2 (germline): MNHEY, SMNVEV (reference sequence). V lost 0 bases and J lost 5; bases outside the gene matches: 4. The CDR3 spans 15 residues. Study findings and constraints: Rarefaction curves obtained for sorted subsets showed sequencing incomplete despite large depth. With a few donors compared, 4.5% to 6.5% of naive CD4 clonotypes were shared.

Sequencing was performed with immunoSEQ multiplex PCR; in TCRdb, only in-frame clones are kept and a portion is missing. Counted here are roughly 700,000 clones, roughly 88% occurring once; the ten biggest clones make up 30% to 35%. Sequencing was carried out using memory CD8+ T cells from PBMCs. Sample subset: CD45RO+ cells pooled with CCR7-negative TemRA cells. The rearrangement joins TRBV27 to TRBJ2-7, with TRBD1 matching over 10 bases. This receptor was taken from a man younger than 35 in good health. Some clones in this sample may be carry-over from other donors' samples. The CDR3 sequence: CASSLSGTGVHEQYF. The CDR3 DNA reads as TGTGCCAGCAGTTTATCCGGGACAGGGGTCCACGAGCAGTACTTC.